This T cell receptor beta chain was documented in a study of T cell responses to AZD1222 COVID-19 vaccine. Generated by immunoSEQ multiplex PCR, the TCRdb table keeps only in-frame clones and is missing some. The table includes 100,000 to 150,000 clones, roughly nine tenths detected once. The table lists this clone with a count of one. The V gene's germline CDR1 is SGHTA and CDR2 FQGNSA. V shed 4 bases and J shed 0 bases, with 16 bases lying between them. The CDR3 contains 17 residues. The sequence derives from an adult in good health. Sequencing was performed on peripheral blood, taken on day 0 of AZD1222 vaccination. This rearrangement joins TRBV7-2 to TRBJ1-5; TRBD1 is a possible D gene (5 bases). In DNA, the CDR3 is TGTGCCAGCAGCTCGTATACAGGTGATTATAGCAATCAGCCCCAGCATTTT. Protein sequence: CASSSYTGDYSNQPQHF.